A selection of T cell receptor beta chains follows, all from one sample in a study of cytomegalovirus exposure and HLA in healthy donors. TCRdb keeps only in-frame clones here, not all; method: immunoSEQ multiplex PCR. The data hold about 89,000 clones, with 85% observed a single time. Sequenced input: PBMCs. Source of these receptors: a man aged 40-49 years in good health and CMV-seropositive. The CDR3 runs from the conserved cysteine through the conserved F or W. Fields, in order: D gene, clone size, J gene, V gene, CDR3 protein, CDR3 DNA. D genes are given only for firm matches. Part of the rows lack a size; the others show once, few, many or a class for expanded clones.

D: .; size: once; J: TRBJ2-3; V: TRBV2; CDR3: CASSDELVTDTQYF; DNA: TGTGCCAGCAGTGATGAGCTTGTCACAGATACGCAGTATTTT
D: TRBD1; size: .; J: TRBJ2-1; V: TRBV29-1; CDR3: CSVASGTGINEQFF; DNA: TGCAGCGTTGCCTCCGGGACAGGGATCAATGAGCAGTTCTTC
D: .; size: .; J: TRBJ1-2; V: TRBV7-2; CDR3: CASSLDLSRAYGYTF; DNA: TGTGCCAGCAGCTTAGATTTGAGCAGGGCCTATGGCTACACCTTC
D: .; size: once; J: TRBJ1-2; V: TRBV29-1; CDR3: CSVGGGNYGYTF; DNA: TGCAGCGTTGGGGGGGGTAACTATGGCTACACCTTC
D: .; size: .; J: TRBJ2-2; V: TRBV9; CDR3: CASSVGSSGLKTGELFF; DNA: TGTGCCAGCAGCGTAGGGTCCTCCGGACTAAAAACCGGGGAGCTGTTTTTT
D: .; size: few; J: TRBJ2-5; V: TRBV5-1; CDR3: CASSLPVVAEETQYF; DNA: TGCGCCAGCAGCTTACCGGTGGTAGCGGAAGAGACCCAGTACTTC
D: TRBD1; size: .; J: TRBJ2-1; V: TRBV5-1; CDR3: CASSLDRGNEQFF; DNA: TGCGCCAGCAGCCTGGACAGGGGTAATGAGCAGTTCTTC
D: TRBD1; size: .; J: TRBJ1-2; V: TRBV10-3; CDR3: CAISPPGQGAGGYTF; DNA: TGTGCCATCAGTCCCCCAGGACAGGGGGCGGGCGGCTACACCTTC
D: TRBD2; size: .; J: TRBJ2-1; V: TRBV11-3; CDR3: CASSLGGSGVNEQFF; DNA: TGTGCCAGCAGCTTAGGGGGTAGCGGGGTAAATGAGCAGTTCTTC
D: TRBD2; size: .; J: TRBJ2-1; V: TRBV9; CDR3: CASSVAASGRDEQFF; DNA: TGTGCCAGCAGCGTAGCGGCTAGCGGGAGGGATGAGCAGTTCTTC
D: TRBD1; size: .; J: TRBJ2-1; V: TRBV6-5; CDR3: CASTRDRVLNEQFF; DNA: TGTGCCAGCACCCGGGACAGGGTTTTGAATGAGCAGTTCTTC
D: TRBD1; size: .; J: TRBJ1-4; V: TRBV6-6; CDR3: CASSFTGGGYEKLFF; DNA: TGTGCCAGCAGTTTTACAGGGGGCGGGTATGAAAAACTGTTTTTT
D: TRBD1; size: .; J: TRBJ2-3; V: TRBV15; CDR3: CATSVEGAASTDTQYF; DNA: TGTGCCACCAGCGTTGAGGGGGCCGCCAGCACAGATACGCAGTATTTT
D: .; size: once; J: TRBJ1-3; V: TRBV19; CDR3: CASSNPGLGNTIYF; DNA: TGTGCCAGTAGTAACCCGGGACTGGGAAACACCATATATTTT
D: TRBD2; size: .; J: TRBJ2-3; V: TRBV28; CDR3: CASSLGTSSDTQYF; DNA: TGTGCCAGCAGCCTCGGGACTAGCTCAGATACGCAGTATTTT
D: TRBD2; size: .; J: TRBJ2-6; V: TRBV19; CDR3: CASLPPGGGANVLTF; DNA: TGTGCCAGCCTCCCTCCGGGGGGTGGGGCCAACGTCCTGACTTTC
D: TRBD1; size: .; J: TRBJ1-2; V: TRBV14; CDR3: CASSQTSPGQGGYTF; DNA: TGTGCCAGCAGCCAAACTTCACCGGGACAGGGGGGCTACACCTTC
D: TRBD2; size: .; J: TRBJ2-1; V: TRBV7-9; CDR3: CASSPGTSGGPYNEQFF; DNA: TGTGCCAGCAGCCCCGGGACTAGCGGGGGGCCCTACAATGAGCAGTTCTTC
D: TRBD1; size: .; J: TRBJ1-5; V: TRBV4-1; CDR3: CASSQAGGGSNQPQHF; DNA: TGCGCCAGCAGCCAAGCAGGGGGCGGGAGCAATCAGCCCCAGCATTTT
D: .; size: .; J: TRBJ1-1; V: TRBV2; CDR3: CASSGLYNSQAFF; DNA: TGTGCCAGCAGTGGGCTTTACAACAGCCAAGCTTTCTTT
D: .; size: .; J: TRBJ1-1; V: TRBV2; CDR3: CASERSEAFF; DNA: TGTGCCAGCGAACGGAGTGAAGCTTTCTTT
D: TRBD2; size: .; J: TRBJ2-7; V: TRBV7-9; CDR3: CASSSPGLAYHEQYF; DNA: TGTGCCAGCAGTTCACCGGGACTAGCGTATCACGAGCAGTACTTC
D: TRBD1; size: .; J: TRBJ1-2; V: TRBV6-5; CDR3: CASRIGTVGYTF; DNA: TGTGCCAGCAGAATCGGGACAGTTGGCTACACCTTC
D: .; size: .; J: TRBJ2-2; V: TRBV28; CDR3: CASRIGGLGGTGELFF; DNA: TGTGCCAGCAGGATTGGAGGGCTTGGAGGCACCGGGGAGCTGTTTTTT
D: TRBD1; size: .; J: TRBJ1-2; V: TRBV27; CDR3: CASSPGTGVVSYGYTF; DNA: TGTGCCAGCAGTCCCGGGACAGGGGTGGTTTCCTATGGCTACACCTTC
D: TRBD2; size: .; J: TRBJ2-1; V: TRBV6-1; CDR3: CASRELAVDNEQFF; DNA: TGTGCCAGCAGGGAACTAGCGGTCGACAATGAGCAGTTCTTC
D: .; size: once; J: TRBJ2-3; V: TRBV27; CDR3: CASSGSGSTDTQYF; DNA: TGTGCCAGCAGTGGAAGCGGGAGCACAGATACGCAGTATTTT
D: TRBD2; size: .; J: TRBJ2-3; V: TRBV5-5; CDR3: CASSLPQAAGAADTQYF; DNA: TGTGCCAGCAGCTTGCCCCAGGCAGCGGGAGCGGCAGATACGCAGTATTTT
D: TRBD2; size: .; J: TRBJ2-5; V: TRBV7-8; CDR3: CASSSRGGSETQYF; DNA: TGTGCCAGCAGCTCCCGGGGGGGCTCCGAGACCCAGTACTTC
D: TRBD1; size: .; J: TRBJ2-1; V: TRBV19; CDR3: CASTLTGVGGEQFF; DNA: TGTGCCAGTACACTGACAGGGGTTGGTGGGGAGCAGTTCTTC
D: TRBD1; size: once; J: TRBJ2-7; V: TRBV7-3; CDR3: CASSYAGTGAYEQYF; DNA: TGTGCCAGCAGCTACGCCGGGACAGGGGCCTACGAGCAGTACTTC
D: .; size: once; J: TRBJ2-7; V: TRBV7-9; CDR3: CASIPTDSENEQYF; DNA: TGTGCCAGCATCCCGACCGATTCGGAGAACGAGCAGTACTTC
D: .; size: .; J: TRBJ1-1; V: TRBV18; CDR3: CASSPLPGGTEAFF; DNA: TGTGCCAGCTCACCACTCCCTGGCGGCACTGAAGCTTTCTTT
D: .; size: .; J: TRBJ2-2; V: TRBV6-1; CDR3: CASSDKITGELFF; DNA: TGTGCCAGCAGTGATAAAATCACCGGGGAGCTGTTTTTC
D: .; size: .; J: TRBJ1-6; V: TRBV4-2; CDR3: CASSQDTNNSPLHF; DNA: TGTGCCAGCAGCCAAGACACTAACAATTCACCCCTCCACTTT
D: .; size: .; J: TRBJ2-7; V: TRBV10-3; CDR3: CASRSGFEQYF; DNA: TGTGCCAGCAGATCAGGGTTCGAGCAGTACTTC
D: TRBD1; size: .; J: TRBJ1-5; V: TRBV7-2; CDR3: CASSLGSGQGVRENQPQHF; DNA: TGTGCCAGCAGCTTAGGATCGGGACAGGGGGTGAGGGAAAATCAGCCCCAGCATTTT
D: .; size: .; J: TRBJ1-5; V: TRBV19; CDR3: CASSQRENQPQHF; DNA: TGTGCCAGTAGTCAAAGGGAGAATCAGCCCCAGCATTTT
D: TRBD2; size: .; J: TRBJ2-7; V: TRBV30; CDR3: CAWSFGEGYEQYF; DNA: TGTGCCTGGAGCTTTGGGGAGGGCTACGAGCAGTACTTC
D: .; size: .; J: TRBJ2-3; V: TRBV5-1; CDR3: CATKFSGTDTQYF; DNA: TGCGCCACCAAGTTCAGTGGCACAGATACGCAGTATTTT
D: .; size: .; J: TRBJ2-7; V: TRBV28; CDR3: CASSFRWDTSSYEQYF; DNA: TGTGCCAGCAGTTTTAGGTGGGACACGAGCTCCTACGAGCAGTACTTC